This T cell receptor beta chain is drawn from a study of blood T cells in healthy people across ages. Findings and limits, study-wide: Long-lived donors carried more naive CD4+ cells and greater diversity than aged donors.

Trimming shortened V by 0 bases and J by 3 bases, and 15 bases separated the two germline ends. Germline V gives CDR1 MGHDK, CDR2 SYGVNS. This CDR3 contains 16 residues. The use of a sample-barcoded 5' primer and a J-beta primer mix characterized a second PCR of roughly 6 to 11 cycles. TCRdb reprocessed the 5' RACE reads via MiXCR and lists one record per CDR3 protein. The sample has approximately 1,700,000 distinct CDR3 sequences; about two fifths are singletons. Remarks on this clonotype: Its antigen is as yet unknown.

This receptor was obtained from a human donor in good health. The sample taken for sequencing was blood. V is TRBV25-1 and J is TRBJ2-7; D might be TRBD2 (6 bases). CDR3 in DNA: TGTGCCAGCAGTGAATACGAGGGGACCGGGAGCTACGAGCAGTACTTC. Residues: CASSEYEGTGSYEQYF.